A single sample gave rise to the 28 T cell receptor beta chains below, sequenced in a study of cytomegalovirus exposure and HLA in healthy donors. The PCR used 60 Vbeta and 13 Jbeta primers. Profiled with immunoSEQ multiplex PCR; TCRdb holds only in-frame clones, not every one. The data show 100,000 or so clones, roughly 82% seen once. The sequenced sample was PBMCs. These receptors originate from a man younger than 40 in good health and CMV-seropositive.

This chain joins TRBV7-2 and TRBJ2-2, with D perhaps matching TRBD1 (5 bases). This CDR3 contains 17 residues. Germline CDR1 and CDR2: SGHTA and FQGNSA. Trimming stripped 0 bases from V and 4 bases from J, with 15 bases between. The CDR3 region has the DNA TGTGCCAGCAGCTTAGCCTGGACACCCCCAGGCACCGGGGAGCTGTTTTTT. Amino acids: CASSLAWTPPGTGELFF.

The chain carries TRBV11-2 and TRBJ1-2; D might be TRBD1 (6 bases). The CDR3 has 15 amino acids. Trimming removed 0 bases at V and 8 bases at J, with 16 bases between. Germline CDR1 SGHAT, CDR2 FQNNGV. The CDR3 bases are TGTGCCAGCAGCTTAGATCGAACAGGGATAGAAGGCTACACCTTC. Translated, it gives CASSLDRTGIEGYTF.

The gene calls are TRBV2 and TRBJ2-2; D ambiguous. This CDR3 has 13 residues. V dropped 8 bases and J dropped 0 bases, with 7 bases sitting between them. Germline-derived CDR1 and CDR2 are SNHLY and FYNNEI. The CDR3 DNA follows: TGTGCCAGCTCCGCTACGAACACCGGGGAGCTGTTTTTT. Translation gives CASSATNTGELFF.

The chain links TRBV5-6 to TRBJ2-1; D unclear. V was cut by 4 bases and J by 3 bases, with 8 bases left in between. The CDR3 length is 13 residues. The germline V gene encodes CDR1 SGHDT and CDR2 YYEEEE. DNA of the CDR3: TGTGCCAGCAGCCCTACCGGCTACAATGAGCAGTTCTTC. Protein sequence: CASSPTGYNEQFF.

The CDR3, as DNA: TGTGCCAGCAGCCGAGAGAGACTGAACACCGGGGAGCTGTTTTTT. Translated, it gives CASSRERLNTGELFF. The chain has TRBV7-8 and TRBJ2-2; D unclear. The CDR3 has 15 amino acids. V lost 5 bases to trimming and J lost 1 base, with 11 bases between them. Germline CDR1 and CDR2: SGHVS and FQNEAQ.

This clone was recorded only once. The chain combines TRBV5-1 with TRBJ2-7, with D possibly matching TRBD1 (5 bases). Between the trimmed V and J ends, which lost 0 bases and 2 bases, there was a span of 9 bases. The germline V gene encodes CDR1 SGHRS and CDR2 YFSETQ. The CDR3 spans 14 residues. CDR3 in amino acids: CASSLGGPPYEQYF. In DNA, the CDR3 is TGCGCCAGCAGCTTGGGGGGCCCCCCCTACGAGCAGTACTTC.

This chain links TRBV6-6 with TRBJ2-5, with 14 bases lining up with TRBD2. This CDR3 region has 15 residues. The V gene end was trimmed by 4 bases and the J gene end by 3 bases; junction bases not matched to a gene: 1. CDR1 and CDR2 from the germline V gene are MNHNY and SVGAGI (reference sequence). CDR3 DNA: TGTGCCAGCAGTTCGGGACTAGCGGGGGAAGAGACCCAGTACTTC. Protein product: CASSSGLAGEETQYF.

The chain couples TRBV27 to TRBJ2-7, with a possible D match to TRBD2 (5 bases). V lost 4 bases and J 7 bases, leaving 17 bases between the germline ends. The CDR3 has 14 amino acids. The V gene's germline CDR1 is MNHEY and CDR2 SMNVEV (reference sequence). As DNA, the CDR3 is TGTGCCAGCAGTTCCGGGATTAGGACGGGGGAGCAGTACTTC. It specifies CASSSGIRTGEQYF.

This clone was counted between two and nine times. The V call is TRBV4-3, the J call TRBJ2-7; 8 bases align to TRBD1. Germline loops: CDR1 LGHNA, CDR2 YSLEER. This CDR3 contains 12 residues. Germline trimming cut 4 bases from V and 6 bases from J; bases unmatched to any gene: 2. DNA for the CDR3: TGCGCCAGCAGCCCCACAGGGGGCGAGCAGTACTTC. It is translated as CASSPTGGEQYF.

The rearrangement uses TRBV5-5 and TRBJ1-4; 9 nucleotides align to TRBD1. The CDR3 extends over 16 amino acids. V shed 3 bases, J shed 8 bases, and the junction held 11 bases outside the gene matches. Germline CDR1 SGHKS, CDR2 YYEKEE (reference sequence). CDR3 amino acids: CASSSLQGAIKEKLFF. The CDR3 region has the DNA TGTGCCAGCAGCTCCTTACAGGGGGCAATAAAGGAAAAACTGTTTTTT.

The chain carries TRBV6-5 and TRBJ1-6; 8 positions agree with TRBD1. The V gene end was trimmed by 8 bases and the J gene end by 7 bases; junction bases not matched to a gene: 7. The CDR3 has 14 amino acids. Germline lookup yields CDR1 MNHEY and CDR2 SVGAGI. CDR3 bases: TGTGCCAGCCTCGGACAGGGATTCAATTCACCCCTCCACTTT. This encodes CASLGQGFNSPLHF.

The V gene is TRBV25-1, the J gene TRBJ2-7, with 7 bases aligning to TRBD1. CDR3 length: 12 residues. After removal of 5 bases from V and 7 bases from J, the junction contained 5 bases not matched to a gene. The germline gives CDR1 MGHDK, CDR2 SYGVNS. The CDR3 loop is CASSRQGYEQYF. For the CDR3, the DNA is TGTGCCAGCAGTCGACAGGGTTATGAGCAGTACTTC.

The V and J genes are TRBV7-2 and TRBJ2-1; 8 bases are shared with TRBD2. This CDR3 has 16 residues. V trimming: 5 bases; J trimming: 6 bases; junction bases outside the gene matches: 12. In germline, CDR1 is SGHTA, CDR2 FQGNSA. The CDR3, as DNA: TGTGCCAGCAGCCCCCGACGGCTAGCGGGCTCCAATGAGCAGTTCTTC. This translates into CASSPRRLAGSNEQFF. Drawing the rest from reference TRBV7-2 and TRBJ2-1, the complete variable domain is GAGVSQSPSNKVTEKGKDVELRCDPISGHTALYWYRQSLGQGLEFLIYFQGNSAPDKSGLPSDRFSAERTGGSVSTLTIQRTQQEDSAVYLCASSPRRLAGSNEQFFGPGTRLTVL.

For the CDR3, the DNA is TGTGCCAGCAGCCCGAGCGATAGTCTGGTGCAGCCCCAGCATTTT. It translates to CASSPSDSLVQPQHF. The V gene is TRBV9, the J gene TRBJ1-5; D is unresolved. Germline-derived CDR1 and CDR2 are SGDLS and YYNGEE. This CDR3 is built from 15 residues. The V and J ends lost 4 bases and 7 bases respectively, with 18 bases between them.

The J gene is TRBJ2-3, the V gene TRBV7-6; TRBD2 matches 8 bases. The CDR3 is 13 residues long. Germline loops: CDR1 SGHVS, CDR2 FNYEAQ. J lost 2 bases, V lost 8 bases, and 3 bases had no gene match. DNA for the CDR3: TGTGCCAGCGGTAGCGGGAACACAGATACGCAGTATTTT. Translating gives CASGSGNTDTQYF.

The sample holds a few counts of this clone. The chain uses TRBV5-1 and TRBJ1-2; possible D gene TRBD1, 6 bases. This CDR3 is built from 14 residues. The V and J ends lost 4 bases and 7 bases respectively, with 17 bases between them. CDR1 is SGHRS and CDR2 is YFSETQ in the germline V gene. CDR3 in amino acids: CASSPDQRTAGYTF. The CDR3, as DNA: TGCGCCAGCAGCCCCGACCAGAGGACAGCTGGCTACACCTTC.

The V and J genes are TRBV18 and TRBJ1-1; TRBD1 agrees at 7 bases. In germline, CDR1 is KGHSH, CDR2 LQKENI. After removal of 3 bases from V and 0 bases from J, the junction contained 4 bases not matched to a gene. This CDR3 is 15 amino acids long. The CDR3 loop is CASSPSDRVNTEAFF. CDR3 nucleotide sequence: TGTGCCAGCTCACCCTCAGACAGGGTGAACACTGAAGCTTTCTTT.

This clone occurred a few times. The rearrangement links TRBV11-3 to TRBJ2-3, with 9 bases identical to TRBD2. There are 14 residues in the CDR3. V dropped 5 bases and J dropped 4; count of bases not matched to a gene: 4. From germline, CDR1 is SGHNT and CDR2 YENEEA. The CDR3 DNA sequence: TGTGCCAGCAGCCCAGGGACTAGCTCAGATACGCAGTATTTT. It codes for CASSPGTSSDTQYF.

The rearrangement uses TRBV6-1 and TRBJ2-7; TRBD1 might be the D (7 bases). The CDR3 has 13 residues. The germline CDR1 and CDR2 sequences are MNHNS and SASEGT. CDR3 region: CVTAEGAPFEQYF. The CDR3 DNA sequence: TGTGTCACAGCGGAGGGGGCTCCCTTCGAGCAGTACTTC.

This clone was seen a few times. The V call is TRBV6-5, the J call TRBJ1-1; perhaps TRBD1 as D (5 bases). From germline, CDR1 is MNHEY and CDR2 SVGAGI. The CDR3 is 14 residues long. V was trimmed by 2 bases and J by 1 base, leaving 8 bases between them. The CDR3: CASSYAGRNTEAFF. DNA of the CDR3: TGTGCCAGCAGTTACGCGGGGCGGAACACTGAAGCTTTCTTT.

The gene calls are TRBV19 and TRBJ1-5, with 8 positions matching TRBD1. V lost 7 bases and J lost 2; bases outside the gene matches: 7. The length of the CDR3 is 15 residues. Germline CDR1 is LNHDA and CDR2 is SQIVND (reference sequence). The CDR3 region has the DNA TGTGCCAGTATCCCCAGGGGGCAAGGCAATCAGCCCCAGCATTTT. Its translation: CASIPRGQGNQPQHF.

This chain uses TRBV25-1 with TRBJ1-1, with D maybe TRBD1 (6 bases). V was clipped by 2 bases and J by 0 bases, with 10 bases between them. The CDR3 loop spans 15 amino acids. CDR1 is MGHDK and CDR2 is SYGVNS in the germline V gene. The CDR3 sequence is CASSEPDSLNTEAFF. In DNA, the CDR3 is TGTGCCAGCAGTGAACCGGACAGCCTGAACACTGAAGCTTTCTTT. The variable domain in full, completed from reference TRBV25-1 and TRBJ1-1, reads EADIYQTPRYLVIGTGKKITLECSQTMGHDKMYWYQQDPGMELHLIHYSYGVNSTEKGDLSSESTVSRIRTEHFPLTLESARPSHTSQYLCASSEPDSLNTEAFFGQGTRLTVV.

This clone has just one count. This chain joins TRBV7-6 and TRBJ2-3; TRBD1 might be the D (6 bases). Germline values: CDR1 SGHVS, CDR2 FNYEAQ. The germline V and J ends were trimmed by 1 base and 4 bases, with 12 bases remaining between them. The CDR3 runs 15 residues. The CDR3 DNA reads as TGTGCCAGCAGCTTAGACACAGGGATGGCAGATACGCAGTATTTT. This sequence encodes CASSLDTGMADTQYF.

The J gene is TRBJ2-2, the V gene TRBV5-1, with D possibly being TRBD1 (5 bases). V was clipped by 0 bases and J by 5 bases, with 11 bases between them. Germline assignment: CDR1 SGHRS and CDR2 YFSETQ. CDR3 length: 15 residues. CDR3 in amino acids: CASSLDGQGTGELFF. CDR3 in DNA: TGCGCCAGCAGCTTGGACGGGCAGGGAACCGGGGAGCTGTTTTTT.

This chain joins TRBV4-1 and TRBJ2-1; a weak D match, TRBD2 (6 bases). The CDR3 loop spans 14 amino acids. V was shortened by 3 bases and J by 8 bases, with 14 bases between the two germline ends. Germline V gene sequence: CDR1 MGHRA, CDR2 YSYEKL. CDR3 in DNA: TGCGCCAGCAGCCATGAACTAGCTTACGATGAGCAGTTCTTC. This translates into CASSHELAYDEQFF.

The chain uses TRBV5-1 and TRBJ2-5; TRBD1 is a possible D gene (6 bases). The CDR3 loop spans 16 amino acids. Germline CDR1 and CDR2: SGHRS and YFSETQ. V was clipped by 0 bases and J by 3 bases, with 15 bases between them. CDR3 DNA sequence: TGCGCCAGCAGCTTGGTGGAGGCAGGGGCGAAAGAGACCCAGTACTTC. Residues: CASSLVEAGAKETQYF.

This clone was detected only once. The rearrangement links TRBV5-1 to TRBJ1-6, with TRBD1 matching 8 bases. Trimming at V came to 0 bases and at J to 8 bases, leaving 7 bases not matched to a gene. This CDR3 has 16 residues. Germline-derived CDR1 and CDR2 are SGHRS and YFSETQ. The CDR3 DNA follows: TGCGCCAGCAGCTTGGGCCAGGGGGCGCGGGATTCACCCCTCCACTTT. Protein product: CASSLGQGARDSPLHF.

The genes are TRBV28 and TRBJ1-2; TRBD1 aligns across 9 bases. This CDR3 comprises 16 residues. In germline, CDR1 is MDHEN, CDR2 SYDVKM. With V trimmed by 5 bases and J by 2 bases, 9 bases remained unmatched. CDR3 bases: TGTGCCAGCAGTCAAATTACAGGGGGCTTAAACTATGGCTACACCTTC. It is translated as CASSQITGGLNYGYTF.